The 19 T cell receptor beta chains listed next were all sequenced from one sample in a study of graft-versus-host responses after intestinal transplantation. Generated by immunoSEQ multiplex PCR, the TCRdb table keeps only in-frame clones and is missing some. The data contain about 85,000 clones, 91% of them seen just once; the ten biggest clones take up 7.6%. Their cognate antigens are unknown. The source was unstimulated CD8+ T cells sorted from spleen or lymph node cells, collected before transplant. The receptors were gathered from a human donor who was the organ donor for an intestinal transplant.

There are a few counts of this clone. The chain links TRBV27 to TRBJ1-4; tentatively, D is TRBD1 (5 bases). V lost 3 bases and J lost 5, with 13 bases in between. Germline CDR1 and CDR2: MNHEY and SMNVEV (reference sequence). The CDR3 extends over 15 amino acids. For the CDR3, the DNA is TGTGCCAGCAGTTTGTCCGCAGGGAGAAATGAAAAACTGTTTTTT. Protein: CASSLSAGRNEKLFF.

The chain employs TRBV6-5 and TRBJ2-7; D unresolved. Germline lookup yields CDR1 MNHEY and CDR2 SVGAGI. This CDR3 comprises 14 residues. V was trimmed by 0 bases and J by 1 base, leaving 7 bases between them. This chain's CDR3 is CASSYSKGSYEQYF. CDR3 coding DNA: TGTGCCAGCAGTTACTCGAAGGGTTCCTACGAGCAGTACTTC.

The sample holds one count of this clone. The V call is TRBV2, the J call TRBJ2-1; D is perhaps TRBD2 (5 bases). The V gene lost 3 bases and the J gene lost 2 bases, with 14 bases spanning the gap. Germline V gives CDR1 SNHLY, CDR2 FYNNEI. CDR3 length equals 16 residues. CDR3 nucleotide sequence: TGTGCCAGCAGTGATTGGTCAAGCGGAACCTACAATGAGCAGTTCTTC. Protein: CASSDWSSGTYNEQFF.

The chain links TRBV28 to TRBJ2-7; 8 bases are shared with TRBD1. With 4 bases clipped from V and 0 bases from J, the junction kept 14 bases outside the gene matches. CDR1 is MDHEN and CDR2 is SYDVKM in the germline V gene. The CDR3 is 18 residues long. The CDR3 bases are TGTGCCAGCAGTTCCCCGCGGCAGGGGGCCTTAAGCTCCTACGAGCAGTACTTC. Translation: CASSSPRQGALSSYEQYF.

This clone was detected only a few times. V usage is TRBV2 and J usage is TRBJ2-7, with TRBD1 matching over 9 bases. With V trimmed by 0 bases and J by 5 bases, 5 bases remained unmatched. The CDR3 contains 15 residues. Looked up from germline, CDR1 is SNHLY and CDR2 is FYNNEI. As DNA, the CDR3 is TGTGCCAGCAGTGAAGCCGGGACAGGGCTCCACGAGCAGTACTTC. Translation gives CASSEAGTGLHEQYF.

V is TRBV2 and J is TRBJ1-2; D remains ambiguous. This CDR3 comprises 13 residues. Per the germline V gene, CDR1 is SNHLY and CDR2 is FYNNEI. V was clipped by 6 bases and J by 4 bases, with 12 bases between them. The CDR3 DNA reads as TGTGCCAGCAGGGGGATCGCGAGCTATGGCTACACCTTC. Its translation is CASRGIASYGYTF.

The rearrangement links TRBV18 to TRBJ1-1; D not certain. The CDR3 extends over 12 amino acids. V lost 3 bases, J lost 4 bases, and 6 bases lay in between. From germline, CDR1 is KGHSH and CDR2 LQKENI. The CDR3: CASSPEGTEAFF. The CDR3 bases are TGTGCCAGCTCACCCGAGGGCACTGAAGCTTTCTTT. Drawing the rest from reference TRBV18 and TRBJ1-1, the complete variable domain is NAGVMQNPRHLVRRRGQEARLRCSPMKGHSHVYWYRQLPEEGLKFMVYLQKENIIDESGMPKERFSAEFPKEGPSILRIQQVVRGDSAAYFCASSPEGTEAFFGQGTRLTVV.

This clone was recorded once. The chain is built from TRBV10-1 and TRBJ2-2; D is perhaps TRBD1 or TRBD2 (5 bases each). The germline V and J ends were trimmed by 2 bases and 7 bases, with 14 bases remaining between them. CDR1 is WNHNN and CDR2 is SYGVQD in the germline V gene (reference sequence). The CDR3 length is 15 residues. CDR3 in DNA: TGCGCCAGCAGTGAGGCGGGTGGGGCGGACGGGGAGCTGTTTTTT. As protein: CASSEAGGADGELFF.

CDR3 residues: CASSNAFNEQFF. Written as DNA, the CDR3 is TGTGCCAGCAGTAACGCGTTCAATGAGCAGTTCTTC. This rearrangement joins TRBV27 to TRBJ2-1; D remains ambiguous. The germline CDR1 and CDR2 sequences are MNHEY and SMNVEV (reference sequence). V was clipped by 5 bases and J by 6 bases, with 8 bases between them. This CDR3 is 12 amino acids long.

The chain employs TRBV6-5 and TRBJ2-4; D may be TRBD1 or TRBD2 (5 bases each). This CDR3 region has 13 residues. V lost 5 bases, J lost 6 bases, and 11 bases lay in between. Germline values: CDR1 MNHEY, CDR2 SVGAGI. The CDR3: CASSRQRGNIQYF. The CDR3 DNA is TGTGCCAGCAGTAGACAGAGGGGAAACATTCAGTACTTC.

The rearrangement joins TRBV7-9 to TRBJ1-1; D unclear. CDR1 is SEHNR, CDR2 FQNEAQ, per germline (reference sequence). The CDR3 is 15 amino acids. Trimming left V 8 bases short and J 1 base short, with 17 bases between. CDR3 region: CASEPQGMSNTEAFF. The CDR3 DNA is TGTGCCAGCGAACCACAAGGGATGTCGAACACTGAAGCTTTCTTT.

As to this clone: This sample also contains other DNA sequences that code for the same CDR3. V is TRBV7-6 and J is TRBJ1-1; the D gene is possibly TRBD1 (6 bases). The CDR3 length is 13 residues. Trimming took 4 bases from V and 2 from J, leaving 8 bases between them. Germline loops: CDR1 SGHVS, CDR2 FNYEAQ. CDR3 amino acids: CASSSDRNTEAFF. Written as DNA, the CDR3 is TGTGCCAGCAGCTCGGACAGAAACACTGAAGCTTTCTTT. Drawing the rest from reference TRBV7-6 and TRBJ1-1, the complete variable domain is GAGVSQSPRYKVTKRGQDVALRCDPISGHVSLYWYRQALGQGPEFLTYFNYEAQQDKSGLPNDRFSAERPEGSISTLTIQRTEQRDSAMYRCASSSDRNTEAFFGQGTRLTVV.

The chain employs TRBV4-1 and TRBJ2-1; tentative D call: TRBD1 (5 bases). Germline CDR1 reads MGHRA; CDR2 reads YSYEKL. Deletions cut 2 bases from V and 3 bases from J, with 8 bases between. The CDR3 totals 14 residues. In DNA form, the CDR3 reads TGCGCCAGCAGCCAAAATGGACACTACAATGAGCAGTTCTTC. It codes for CASSQNGHYNEQFF.

The CDR3 DNA is TGTGCCAGCAGTTCCGGGACAGGTTACGAGCAGTACTTC. Residues: CASSSGTGYEQYF. V and J are TRBV2 and TRBJ2-7; 8 nucleotides align to TRBD1. The CDR3 is 13 amino acids. V trimming: 5 bases; J trimming: 4 bases; junction bases outside the gene matches: 4. The germline V gene has CDR1 SNHLY and CDR2 FYNNEI.

In its sample, this clone was seen once. J is TRBJ1-4 and V is TRBV2; a possible D gene is TRBD1 (5 bases). V was clipped by 8 bases and J by 8 bases, with 18 bases between them. The CDR3 contains 14 residues. Per the germline V gene, CDR1 is SNHLY and CDR2 is FYNNEI. In DNA form, the CDR3 reads TGTGCCAGCGCTCCGGGACCGAACCACGAAAAACTGTTTTTT. Translated, it gives CASAPGPNHEKLFF.

The V and J genes are TRBV19 and TRBJ2-2; no definite D call. Trimming cost V 3 bases and J 0 bases, with 8 bases left between them. The CDR3 length is 15 residues. Germline V gene lookup returns CDR1 LNHDA and CDR2 SQIVND (reference sequence). For the CDR3, the DNA is TGTGCCAGTAGTATTGGGCAGGCGAACACCGGGGAGCTGTTTTTT. Amino acid sequence: CASSIGQANTGELFF.

The chain joins TRBV9 to TRBJ2-7; no clear D. The CDR3 extends over 14 amino acids. The germline CDR1 and CDR2 sequences are SGDLS and YYNGEE. V shed 0 bases and J shed 3 bases, with 10 bases lying between them. For the CDR3, the DNA is TGTGCCAGCAGCGTAGGCCTCGACTTCTACGAGCAGTACTTC. This translates into CASSVGLDFYEQYF.

V usage is TRBV10-3 and J usage is TRBJ2-1; 8 bases fit TRBD2. CDR3 size: 14 residues. Germline values: CDR1 ENHRY, CDR2 SYGVKD. J was trimmed by 7 bases and V by 0 bases; bases with no gene match: 2. CDR3 DNA: TGTGCCATCAGTGAGTCCGGGGGGGCGAATGAGCAGTTCTTC. Its translation: CAISESGGANEQFF.

The rearrangement links TRBV5-6 to TRBJ1-5; D is unclear. Germline V gives CDR1 SGHDT, CDR2 YYEEEE. The V end lost 0 bases, the J end lost 3 bases, and 10 bases lay between the germline ends. The CDR3 has 15 residues. DNA of the CDR3: TGTGCCAGCAGCTTGGGGGCCAGCGACAATCAGCCCCAGCATTTT. It yields the protein CASSLGASDNQPQHF.